This paragraph covers one TCR beta chain sequence. Measured with immunoSEQ multiplex PCR; TCRdb has only the in-frame clones, and not every one. The sample lists more than 200,000 clones, roughly four fifths seen once, with roughly 1.8% in the top ten. This specimen comes from a study of blood T cell repertoires in COVID-19. In germline, CDR1 is SGHKS, CDR2 YYEKEE (reference sequence). The CDR3 is 15 residues long. V lost 3 bases, J lost 7 bases, and 14 bases lay in between. The sequenced material came from PBMCs or T cells enriched from blood (not recorded which). This rearrangement joins TRBV5-5 to TRBJ1-6; D is undetermined. This sequence originates from a man aged 60-69 years who had recovered from COVID-19. The CDR3 DNA sequence: TGTGCCAGCAGCTGGGCGGGCATGAGAAATTCACCCCTCCACTTT. This gives the protein CASSWAGMRNSPLHF.